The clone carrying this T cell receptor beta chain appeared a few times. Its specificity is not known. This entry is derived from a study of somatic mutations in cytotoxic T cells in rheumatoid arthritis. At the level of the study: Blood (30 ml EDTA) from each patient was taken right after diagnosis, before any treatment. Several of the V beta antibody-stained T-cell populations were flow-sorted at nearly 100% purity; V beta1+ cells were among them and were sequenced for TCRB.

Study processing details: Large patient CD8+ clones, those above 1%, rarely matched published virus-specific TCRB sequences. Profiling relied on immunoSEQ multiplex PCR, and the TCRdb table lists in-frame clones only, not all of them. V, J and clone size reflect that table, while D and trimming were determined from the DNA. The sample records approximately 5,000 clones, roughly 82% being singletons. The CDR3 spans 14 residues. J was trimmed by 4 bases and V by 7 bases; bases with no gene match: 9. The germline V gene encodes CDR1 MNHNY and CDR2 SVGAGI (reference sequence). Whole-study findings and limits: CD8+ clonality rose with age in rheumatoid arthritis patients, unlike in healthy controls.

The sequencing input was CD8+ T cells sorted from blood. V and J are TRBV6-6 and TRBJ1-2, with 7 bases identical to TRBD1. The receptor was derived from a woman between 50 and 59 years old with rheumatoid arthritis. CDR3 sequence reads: CASIGTGAVYGYTF. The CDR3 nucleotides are TGTGCCAGCATCGGAACAGGGGCCGTCTATGGCTACACCTTC.